Listed below are T cell receptor beta chains from one sample, sequenced in a study of T cells after yellow fever vaccination. TCRdb re-called the 5' RACE reads with MiXCR, one entry per CDR3 protein. The top ten clones hold 16% of a sample with roughly 94,000 distinct CDR3 sequences, 7.5% to 10% of them seen once. The sequences come from CD8+ T cells not binding an NS4B(214-222) dextramer, sorted from PBMCs, collected less than 16 days after the first yellow fever vaccination. These receptors originate from a man younger than 35 who received the YFV17D yellow fever vaccine. Both conserved end residues are part of each CDR3. The D gene is left open where the match is weak. Not every row has a clone size; where given, it reads once, few, many or a size class.

>TRBV27|TRBJ2-7|hyperexpanded|TRBD2|15
TGTGCCAGCAGCCAATGGGGGGGTACGCCCTACGAGCAGTACTTC
CASSQWGGTPYEQYF
>TRBV4-3|TRBJ2-2|many|.|13
TGCGCCAGCAGCCAAGCGGGAGCCGGGGAGCTGTTTTTT
CASSQAGAGELFF
>TRBV12-3/TRBV12-4|TRBJ2-3|.|.|12
TGTGCCAGCAGCCCTTCTGGAGATACGCAGTATTTT
CASSPSGDTQYF
>TRBV27|TRBJ2-5|.|.|14
TGTGCCAGCAGTTTACAGGCCTCCAAAGAGACCCAGTACTTC
CASSLQASKETQYF
>TRBV4-1|TRBJ1-1|.|TRBD1|16
TGCGCCAGCAGCCAAGATCTGAGACAGGGAGGGACTGAAGCTTTCTTT
CASSQDLRQGGTEAFF
>TRBV13|TRBJ2-1|many|TRBD1|15
TGTGCCAGCAGCTCTCCCGGGACAGGGGAAAATGAGCAGTTCTTC
CASSSPGTGENEQFF
>TRBV7-9|TRBJ1-1|.|.|15
TGTGCCAGCAGCTTAGAGGGCAGCCTGAACACTGAAGCTTTCTTT
CASSLEGSLNTEAFF
>TRBV4-1|TRBJ2-5|.|.|16
TGCGCCAGCAGCCAACCGGGGCCCGGGACAATTCGATCCCAGTACTTC
CASSQPGPGTIRSQYF
>TRBV6-2/TRBV6-3|TRBJ1-1|few|.|13
TGTGCCAGCAGTCATCGACAAAACTCCGAAGCTTTCTTT
CASSHRQNSEAFF
>TRBV4-1|TRBJ2-2|few|.|15
TGCGCCAGCAGCCAAGAGGGCGGATTCACCGGGGAGCTGTTTTTT
CASSQEGGFTGELFF
>TRBV20-1|TRBJ2-7|.|TRBD1|14
TGCAGTGCTAGCCCCGGGACAGGGCCCTACGAGCAGTACTTC
CSASPGTGPYEQYF
>TRBV5-4|TRBJ2-7|.|.|18
TGTGCCAGCAGCTTGTCTCCACCTTGGTTAGCGGCGCGCCACGAGCAGTACTTC
CASSLSPPWLAARHEQYF
>TRBV5-1|TRBJ2-2|many|.|12
TGCGCCAGCAGCGGAAACACCGGGGAGCTGTTTTTT
CASSGNTGELFF
>TRBV2|TRBJ2-6|few|.|14
TGTGCCAGCTTTGGAGTCTCTGGGGCCAACGTCCTGACTTTC
CASFGVSGANVLTF
>TRBV18|TRBJ2-3|few|TRBD1|12
TGTGCCAGCGTGCAGGGGGAAGATACGCAGTATTTT
CASVQGEDTQYF
>TRBV4-1|TRBJ2-5|.|.|18
TGCGCCAGCAGCCAACACTACCCCGGGACTGAGTACCAAGAGACCCAGTACTTC
CASSQHYPGTEYQETQYF
>TRBV6-1|TRBJ2-7|few|.|13
TGTGCCAGCAGCACCGGACGAGTCGACGAGCAGTACTTC
CASSTGRVDEQYF
>TRBV7-2|TRBJ2-2|.|.|15
TGTGCCAGCAGCTTAGCGATGCCGGGGCCCGGGGAGCTGTTTTTT
CASSLAMPGPGELFF
>TRBV7-6|TRBJ2-7|many|.|18
TGTGCCAGCAGCTTAGAAGTCGGGACACGGCGGGGCCACTACGAGCAGTACTTC
CASSLEVGTRRGHYEQYF
>TRBV4-1|TRBJ2-5|.|.|13
TGCGCCAGCAGCCAAGACAGGGTTGAGACCCAGTACTTC
CASSQDRVETQYF
>TRBV7-2|TRBJ2-3|many|.|14
TGTGCCAGCAGCTACAAGGGTTTTGCAGATACGCAGTATTTT
CASSYKGFADTQYF
>TRBV10-3|TRBJ1-5|few|.|15
TGTGCCATCAGTGACCACCAAGGCGGCAATCAGCCCCAGCATTTT
CAISDHQGGNQPQHF
>TRBV20-1|TRBJ1-5|few|.|13
TGCAGTGCTAGACCTAACAGGAATCAGCCCCAGCATTTT
CSARPNRNQPQHF
>TRBV7-9|TRBJ2-1|many|.|14
TGTGCCAGCAGCTTAGAGCCCTCGTACAATGAGCAGTTCTTC
CASSLEPSYNEQFF
>TRBV12-3/TRBV12-4|TRBJ2-1|.|.|13
TGTGCCAGCCAAGGGGACTCCTACAATGAGCAGTTCTTC
CASQGDSYNEQFF
>TRBV7-3|TRBJ2-5|few|.|15
TGTGCCAGCAGCCCCTCGTTGGGGCTGGGGGAGACCCAGTACTTC
CASSPSLGLGETQYF
>TRBV7-9|TRBJ2-5|few|.|16
TGTGCCAGCAGCCCGCAATACGGACGCAACCAAGAGACCCAGTACTTC
CASSPQYGRNQETQYF
>TRBV7-9|TRBJ1-4|few|.|15
TGTGCCAGCAGCCGCCCAGGCACAACTAATGAAAAACTGTTTTTT
CASSRPGTTNEKLFF